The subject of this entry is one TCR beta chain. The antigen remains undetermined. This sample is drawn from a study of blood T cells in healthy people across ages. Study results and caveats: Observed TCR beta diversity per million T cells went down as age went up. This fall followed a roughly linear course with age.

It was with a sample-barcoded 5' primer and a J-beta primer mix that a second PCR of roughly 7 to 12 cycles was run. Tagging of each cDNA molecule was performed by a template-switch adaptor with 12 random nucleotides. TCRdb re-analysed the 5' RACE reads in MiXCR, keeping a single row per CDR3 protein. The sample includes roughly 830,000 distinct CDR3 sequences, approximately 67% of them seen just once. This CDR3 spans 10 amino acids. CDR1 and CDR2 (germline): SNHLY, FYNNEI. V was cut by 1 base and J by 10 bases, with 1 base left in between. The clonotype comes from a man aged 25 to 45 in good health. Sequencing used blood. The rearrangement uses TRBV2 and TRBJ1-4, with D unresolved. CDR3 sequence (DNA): TGTGCCAGCAGTGAAGGAAAACTGTTTTTT. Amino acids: CASSEGKLFF.